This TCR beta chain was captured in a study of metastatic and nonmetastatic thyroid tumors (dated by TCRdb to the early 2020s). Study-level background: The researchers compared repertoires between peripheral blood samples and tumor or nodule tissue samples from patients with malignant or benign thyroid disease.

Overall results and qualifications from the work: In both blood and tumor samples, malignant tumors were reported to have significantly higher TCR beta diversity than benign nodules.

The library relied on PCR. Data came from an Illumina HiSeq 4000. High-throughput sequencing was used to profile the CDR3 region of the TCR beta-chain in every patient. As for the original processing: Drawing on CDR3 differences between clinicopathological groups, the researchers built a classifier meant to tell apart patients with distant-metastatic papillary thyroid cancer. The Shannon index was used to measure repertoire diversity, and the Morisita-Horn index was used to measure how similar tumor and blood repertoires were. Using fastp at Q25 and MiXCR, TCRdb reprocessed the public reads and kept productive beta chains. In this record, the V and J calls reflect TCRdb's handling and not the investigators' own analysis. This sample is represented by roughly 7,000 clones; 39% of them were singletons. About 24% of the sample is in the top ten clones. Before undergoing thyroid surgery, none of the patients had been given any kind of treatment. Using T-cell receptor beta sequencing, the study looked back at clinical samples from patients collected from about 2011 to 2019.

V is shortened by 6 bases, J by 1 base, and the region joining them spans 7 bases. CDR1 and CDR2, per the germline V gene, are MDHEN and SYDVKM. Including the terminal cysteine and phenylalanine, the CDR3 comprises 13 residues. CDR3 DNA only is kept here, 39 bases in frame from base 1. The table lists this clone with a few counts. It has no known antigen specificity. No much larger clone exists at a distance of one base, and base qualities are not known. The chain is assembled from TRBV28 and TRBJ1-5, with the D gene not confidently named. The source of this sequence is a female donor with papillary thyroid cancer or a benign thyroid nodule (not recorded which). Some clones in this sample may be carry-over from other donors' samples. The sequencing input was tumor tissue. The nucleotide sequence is TGTGCCAGCAGAGAATTCAGCAATCAGCCCCAGCATTTT. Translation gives CASREFSNQPQHF.